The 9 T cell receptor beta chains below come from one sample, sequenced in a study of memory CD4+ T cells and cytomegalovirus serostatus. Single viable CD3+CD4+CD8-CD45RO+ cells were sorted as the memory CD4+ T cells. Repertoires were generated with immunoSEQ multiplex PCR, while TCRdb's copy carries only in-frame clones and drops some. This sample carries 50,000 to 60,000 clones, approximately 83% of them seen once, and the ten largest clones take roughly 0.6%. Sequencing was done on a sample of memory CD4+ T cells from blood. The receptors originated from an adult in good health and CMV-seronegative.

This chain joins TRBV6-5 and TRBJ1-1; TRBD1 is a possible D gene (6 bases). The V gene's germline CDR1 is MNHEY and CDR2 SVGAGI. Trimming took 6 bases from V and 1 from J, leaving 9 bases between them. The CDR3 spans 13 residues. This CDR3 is CASSRDTNTEAFF. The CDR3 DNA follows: TGTGCCAGCAGCCGGGACACGAACACTGAAGCTTTCTTT.

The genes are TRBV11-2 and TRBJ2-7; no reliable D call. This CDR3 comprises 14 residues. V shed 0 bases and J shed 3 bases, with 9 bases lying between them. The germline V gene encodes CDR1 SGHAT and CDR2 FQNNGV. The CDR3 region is CASSLDPTNYEQYF. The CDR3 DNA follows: TGTGCCAGCAGCTTAGACCCCACAAACTACGAGCAGTACTTC.

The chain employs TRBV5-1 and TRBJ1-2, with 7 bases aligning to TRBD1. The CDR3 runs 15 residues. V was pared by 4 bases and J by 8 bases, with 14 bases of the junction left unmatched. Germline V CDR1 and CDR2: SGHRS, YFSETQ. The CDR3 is CASSLGAGTVGGYTF. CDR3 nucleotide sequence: TGCGCCAGCAGCCTAGGAGCCGGGACAGTGGGAGGCTACACCTTC.

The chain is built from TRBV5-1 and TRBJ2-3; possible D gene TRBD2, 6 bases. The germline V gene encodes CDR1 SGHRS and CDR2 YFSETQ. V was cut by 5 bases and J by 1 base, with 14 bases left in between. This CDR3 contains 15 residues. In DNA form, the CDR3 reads TGCGCCAGCAGAAAGGCGGGGATTCGCACAGATACGCAGTATTTT. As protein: CASRKAGIRTDTQYF.

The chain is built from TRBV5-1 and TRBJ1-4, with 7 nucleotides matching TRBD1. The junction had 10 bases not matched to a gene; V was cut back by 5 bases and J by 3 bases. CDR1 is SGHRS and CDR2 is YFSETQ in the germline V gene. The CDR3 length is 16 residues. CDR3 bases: TGCGCCAGCAGAACGGGAGGACAGGCTGCTAATGAAAAACTGTTTTTT. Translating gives CASRTGGQAANEKLFF.

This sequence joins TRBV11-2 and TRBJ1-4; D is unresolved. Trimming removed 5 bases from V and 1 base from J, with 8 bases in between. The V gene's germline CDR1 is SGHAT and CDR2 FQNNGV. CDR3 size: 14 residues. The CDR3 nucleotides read TGTGCCAGCAGCGAGACGGTAACTAATGAAAAACTGTTTTTT. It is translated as CASSETVTNEKLFF.

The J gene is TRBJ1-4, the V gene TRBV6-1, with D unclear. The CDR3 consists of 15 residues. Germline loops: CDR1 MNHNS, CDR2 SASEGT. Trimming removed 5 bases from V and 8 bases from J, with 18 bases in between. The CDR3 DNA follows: TGTGCCAGCAGTCTACCCCCGGGAGGGAACGAAAAACTGTTTTTT. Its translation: CASSLPPGGNEKLFF.

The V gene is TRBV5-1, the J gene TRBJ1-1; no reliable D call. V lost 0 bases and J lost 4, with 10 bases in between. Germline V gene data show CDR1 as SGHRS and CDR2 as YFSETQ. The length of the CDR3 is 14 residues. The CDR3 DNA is TGCGCCAGCAGCTTGGTCCCTCAGCCCACTGAAGCTTTCTTT. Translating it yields CASSLVPQPTEAFF.

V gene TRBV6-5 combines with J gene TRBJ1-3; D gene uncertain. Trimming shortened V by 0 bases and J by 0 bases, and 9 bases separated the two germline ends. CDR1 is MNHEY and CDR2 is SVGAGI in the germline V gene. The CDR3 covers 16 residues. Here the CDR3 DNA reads TGTGCCAGCAGTTACTCTCGGGGAAGCTCTGGAAACACCATATATTTT. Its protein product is CASSYSRGSSGNTIYF.